This T cell receptor (beta chain) was identified during a study of blood T cell repertoires in COVID-19. Study summary: PBMCs, B-cell-depleted T cells, or T cells provided the cDNA or gDNA that made up the material.

The CDR3 is 13 residues long. V gave up 5 bases and J gave up 4 bases; unmatched junction bases: 6. CDR1 and CDR2 from the germline V gene are SGHRS and YFSETQ. Per the original data handling: Scientists estimated how many nucleated cells there were by amplifying reference gene primers. Produced via immunoSEQ multiplex PCR; TCRdb's table is partial and in-frame only. D and trimming come from the DNA, and the V and J calls and clone size come from that table. The table has around 150,000 clones, over 85% seen once. The sequenced sample was peripheral blood. The clonotype originates from a woman between 50 and 59 years old with acute or convalescent COVID-19. The J gene is TRBJ2-7, the V gene TRBV5-1, with TRBD1 matching 7 bases. CDR3 nucleotide sequence: TGCGCCAGCAGGAGGACAGGCGGGTACGAGCAGTACTTC. Its translation is CASRRTGGYEQYF.